This TCR beta chain was identified in a study of OX40 agonist ivuxolimab in advanced cancers. Study information: Ivuxolimab, an agonistic anti-OX40 (CD134) antibody, was given to patients. Study-wide findings and caveats: Antigen specificity of clonally expanded peripheral T cells was not established.

Measured with immunoSEQ multiplex PCR; TCRdb has only the in-frame clones, and not every one. The table shows 90,000 to 120,000 clones, with roughly nine tenths occurring only once. The CDR3 is 15 residues long. The germline V gene has CDR1 SGHDT and CDR2 YYEEEE. Trimming removed 0 bases from V and 4 bases from J; junction bases left unmatched: 3. Autoimmune disease history or systemic immunosuppression barred patients. At cycle 4 day 1, cycle 7 day 1, and baseline, blood was sampled. Details on this clone: Its antigen is currently unknown.

Sequencing used CD4+ or CD8+ T cells sorted from blood, obtained in a trial of the OX40 agonist ivuxolimab. This TCR was recovered from an adult with an advanced solid tumor such as melanoma, head and neck, liver or kidney cancer. V usage is TRBV5-6 and J usage is TRBJ2-1; TRBD1 matches 8 bases. The CDR3 bases are TGTGCCAGCAGCTTGGTGGGGGACAGGTACAATGAGCAGTTCTTC. Translation: CASSLVGDRYNEQFF.